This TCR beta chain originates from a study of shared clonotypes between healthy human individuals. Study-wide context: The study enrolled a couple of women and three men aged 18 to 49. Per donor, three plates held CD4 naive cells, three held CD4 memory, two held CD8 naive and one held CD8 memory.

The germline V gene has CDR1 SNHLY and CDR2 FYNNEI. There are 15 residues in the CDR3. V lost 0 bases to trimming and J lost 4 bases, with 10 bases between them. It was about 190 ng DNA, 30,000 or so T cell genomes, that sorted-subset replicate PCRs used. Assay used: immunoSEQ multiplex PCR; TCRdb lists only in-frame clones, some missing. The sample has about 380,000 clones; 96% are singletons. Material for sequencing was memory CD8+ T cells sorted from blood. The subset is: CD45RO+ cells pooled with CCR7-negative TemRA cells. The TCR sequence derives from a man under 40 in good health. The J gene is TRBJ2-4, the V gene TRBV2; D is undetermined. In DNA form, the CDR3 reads TGTGCCAGCAGTGAAGCGAGACCCCAGAAAAACATTCAGTACTTC. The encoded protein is CASSEARPQKNIQYF. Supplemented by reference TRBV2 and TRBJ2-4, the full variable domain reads EPEVTQTPSHQVTQMGQEVILRCVPISNHLYFYWYRQILGQKVEFLVSFYNNEISEKSEIFDDQFSVERPDGSNFTLKIRSTKLEDSAMYFCASSEARPQKNIQYFGAGTRLSVL.